What follows is one TCR beta chain and its context. Its antigen is not known. The use of genomic DNA as template underpinned the TCR beta VDJ and CDR3 profiling. Via MiXCR, TCRdb re-called the reads, giving one row per CDR3 protein. The sample carries around 250,000 distinct CDR3 sequences, approximately 55% recorded once. The CDR3 covers 13 residues. The V and J ends lost 2 bases and 11 bases respectively, with 16 bases between them. Germline V gene data show CDR1 as DFQATT and CDR2 as SNEGSKA (reference sequence). The data were taken from a study of CD8+CD57+ T cells in acquired aplastic anemia. Study information: Average DNA yield from sorted CD4+ and CD8+ cells was about 3 ug.

The study, taken as a whole, reports: The number of CD8+ CDR3 sequences shared by patients and controls was roughly 31. Significance was not reached for CD8+ Simpson's diversity between patients and controls.

The specimen was sorted CD4+, CD8+, or CD8+CD57+ T cells (not recorded which) from PBMCs. The source is a human donor with severe aplastic anemia or a healthy control (not recorded which). This chain links TRBV20-1 with TRBJ2-1, with D perhaps being TRBD1 or TRBD2 (6 bases each). The CDR3 nucleotides are TGCAGTGCTAGATCGGGGGCGACGATTCAGCAGTTCTTC. Its protein product is CSARSGATIQQFF.